This TCR beta chain is drawn from a study of cytomegalovirus exposure and HLA in healthy donors. Primers: 60 Vbeta forward and 13 Jbeta reverse. TCRdb's table, derived via immunoSEQ multiplex PCR, lists solely in-frame clones and lacks some. The sample yields about 70,000 clones, roughly 60% seen once. CDR3 length: 17 residues. J gave up 2 bases and V 5 bases, and 9 bases lay outside the gene matches. Germline CDR1 is SGHVS and CDR2 is FNYEAQ. Sequencing used PBMCs. The V call is TRBV7-6, the J call TRBJ1-2; the match to TRBD1 covers 12 bases. The sequence came from a man younger than 45 in good health and CMV-seronegative. The DNA of the CDR3 is TGTGCCAGCAGCAACCGGGACAGGGGGCTTTTCAACTATGGCTACACCTTC. Its translation: CASSNRDRGLFNYGYTF.